The 12 T cell receptor beta chains reported below all come from one sample, sequenced in a study of blood T cell repertoires in COVID-19. Here immunoSEQ multiplex PCR was the method, and the copy in TCRdb shows in-frame clones only, minus some. The profile shows some 250,000 clones, 70% to 90% of them singletons. Sequencing input: peripheral blood. The receptors shown here come from a man aged 60 to 69 with acute or convalescent COVID-19.

CDR3 amino acids: CASSVSWGVGETQYF. CDR3 sequence (DNA): TGTGCCAGCAGCGTCTCGTGGGGGGTCGGAGAGACCCAGTACTTC. The chain has TRBV9 and TRBJ2-5; maybe TRBD2 (6 bases). Germline CDR1 and CDR2: SGDLS and YYNGEE. With 2 bases removed from V and 4 bases from J, the gap between germline ends came to 15 bases. This CDR3 comprises 15 residues.

The chain joins TRBV5-6 to TRBJ1-2; no clear D gene. Trimming removed 4 bases from V and 0 bases from J, with 10 bases in between. The CDR3 loop spans 14 amino acids. Germline-derived CDR1 and CDR2 are SGHDT and YYEEEE. The CDR3 loop is CASSTPRSNYGYTF. The CDR3 DNA follows: TGTGCCAGCAGCACCCCCAGGTCTAACTATGGCTACACCTTC.

The rearrangement uses TRBV6-2 or TRBV6-3 and TRBJ2-3; maybe TRBD1 (6 bases). The V end lost 4 bases, the J end lost 2 bases, and 10 bases lay between the germline ends. CDR3 length: 14 residues. CDR1 and CDR2 (germline): MNHEY, SVGEGT. The CDR3 coding sequence is TGTGCCAGCAGTTCTGGGACAAACACAGATACGCAGTATTTT. Its protein is CASSSGTNTDTQYF.

The V and J genes are TRBV6-5 and TRBJ2-3; tentatively, D is TRBD2 (5 bases). The CDR3 is made up of 15 amino acids. The V end lost 8 bases, the J end lost 3 bases, and 18 bases lay between the germline ends. The germline CDR1 and CDR2 sequences are MNHEY and SVGAGI. CDR3 sequence (DNA): TGTGCCAGCGCTCGGAACAGCGGAAGTACAGATACGCAGTATTTT. Protein: CASARNSGSTDTQYF.

The J gene is TRBJ1-1, the V gene TRBV30, with D hard to call. CDR3 size: 11 residues. V lost 7 bases and J 11 bases, leaving 17 bases between the germline ends. Germline CDR1 is GTSNPN and CDR2 is SVGIG (reference sequence). CDR3 DNA: TGTGCCTTAAACACAATCGGGAGGGCTTTCTTT. It codes for CALNTIGRAFF.

This chain links TRBV5-8 with TRBJ2-7; the D gene is possibly TRBD2 (6 bases). V gave up 1 base and J gave up 0 bases, with 11 bases separating them. The CDR3 spans 15 residues. CDR1 is SGHTS and CDR2 is YDEGEE in the germline V gene. The CDR3, as DNA: TGTGCCAGCAGCTTGTGGGGGGTCAGCTCCTACGAGCAGTACTTC. Translating it yields CASSLWGVSSYEQYF.

Turning to this clone: The sample holds other DNA sequences that translate to the same CDR3. V usage is TRBV5-1 and J usage is TRBJ2-1; TRBD2 agrees at 11 bases. V shed 2 bases and J 4 bases; nucleotides not matched to a gene: 2. The CDR3 has 15 amino acids. CDR1 is SGHRS and CDR2 is YFSETQ in the germline V gene. As DNA, the CDR3 is TGCGCCAGCAGCTTAGGGACTAGCGGATACAATGAGCAGTTCTTC. This gives the protein CASSLGTSGYNEQFF.

The gene calls are TRBV9 and TRBJ2-7; D might be TRBD1 (7 bases). V lost 7 bases to trimming and J lost 3 bases, with 11 bases between them. From germline, CDR1 is SGDLS and CDR2 YYNGEE. There are 12 residues in the CDR3. The CDR3 here is CASGRGDYEQYF. The CDR3 DNA reads TGTGCCAGCGGCAGGGGGGACTACGAGCAGTACTTC. Looking up the rest from reference TRBV9 and TRBJ2-7 gives the full variable domain: DSGVTQTPKHLITATGQRVTLRCSPRSGDLSVYWYQQSLDQGLQFLIQYYNGEERAKGNILERFSAQQFPDLHSELNLSSLELGDSALYFCASGRGDYEQYFGPGTRLTVT.

The V call is TRBV11-3, the J call TRBJ2-7; 7 bases line up with TRBD1. CDR1 and CDR2 (germline): SGHNT, YENEEA. The ends lost 0 bases at V and 4 bases at J; junction bases unmatched: 0. The CDR3 has 13 residues. The CDR3 sequence is CASSLDRGYEQYF. The CDR3 DNA reads TGTGCCAGCAGCTTAGACAGGGGGTACGAGCAGTACTTC. Drawing the rest from reference TRBV11-3 and TRBJ2-7, the complete variable domain is EAGVVQSPRYKIIEKKQPVAFWCNPISGHNTLYWYLQNLGQGPELLIRYENEEAVDDSQLPKDRFSAERLKGVDSTLKIQPAELGDSAVYLCASSLDRGYEQYFGPGTRLTVT.

This clone is a singleton in its sample. The rearrangement joins TRBV6-1 to TRBJ1-1; 9 bases agree with TRBD1. The J segment lost 4 bases and the V segment lost 6 bases, leaving 3 bases of the junction unmatched. CDR3 length: 13 amino acids. Germline lookup yields CDR1 MNHNS and CDR2 SASEGT. The CDR3 reads CASRRTGVTEAFF. As DNA, the CDR3 is TGTGCCAGCAGGCGGACAGGGGTCACTGAAGCTTTCTTT.

The gene calls are TRBV7-2 and TRBJ2-3, with D perhaps matching TRBD2 (6 bases). The CDR3 contains 16 residues. V was cut by 1 base and J by 6 bases, with 17 bases left in between. Germline V CDR1 and CDR2: SGHTA, FQGNSA. In DNA form, the CDR3 reads TGTGCCAGCAGCTTAGGTGGGGGAGGACTCAGGGATACGCAGTATTTT. This sequence encodes CASSLGGGGLRDTQYF.

This chain uses TRBV5-4 with TRBJ2-3; TRBD2 aligns across 10 bases. The CDR3 is made up of 16 amino acids. Trimming at V came to 4 bases and at J to 0 bases, leaving 5 bases not matched to a gene. Germline V gives CDR1 SGHNT, CDR2 YYREEE (reference sequence). DNA of the CDR3: TGTGCCAGCAGCCAAGGGACTAGCGTTAGCACAGATACGCAGTATTTT. It is translated as CASSQGTSVSTDTQYF.